This passage covers 9 T cell receptor beta chains from one sample sequenced in a study of blood T cell repertoires in COVID-19 (dated by TCRdb to between 2020 and 2021). Library preparation was by the immunoSEQ multiplex PCR assay. Entries here come from immuneACCESS through TCRdb and include only in-frame sequences with V and J called. Some clones fail to appear in such tables; in the studies checked, an unresolved V gene covers under half of the shortfall, and the cause of the remainder is unknown. In all, the sample holds 150,000 to 200,000 clones, and under 80% of those were seen once. The top ten clones comprise about 14% of the sample. Sample: peripheral blood. The receptors were sampled from a middle-aged man who had recovered from COVID-19.

The genes are TRBV27 and TRBJ2-1; 8 positions agree with TRBD1. Germline V gene data show CDR1 as MNHEY and CDR2 as SMNVEV (reference sequence). The CDR3 contains 15 residues. Germline trimming cut 5 bases from V and 6 bases from J; bases unmatched to any gene: 9. CDR3 amino acids: CASSRLQGVGNEQFF. The CDR3 nucleotides read TGTGCCAGCAGTCGATTACAGGGGGTCGGCAATGAGCAGTTCTTC.

J is TRBJ1-2 and V is TRBV3-1 (or the pseudogene TRBV3-2); D gene unclear. Trimming removed 4 bases at V and 0 bases at J, with 12 bases between. The V gene's germline CDR1 is LGHDT and CDR2 YNNKEL (reference sequence). The CDR3 covers 15 residues. DNA for the CDR3: TGTGCCAGCAGCCGGTCCGGGAGGGCTAACTATGGCTACACCTTC. This encodes CASSRSGRANYGYTF.

This clone was observed a handful of times. The chain carries TRBV28 and TRBJ1-2, with 9 bases fitting TRBD1. The germline V gene has CDR1 MDHEN and CDR2 SYDVKM. The CDR3 consists of 17 residues. The J segment lost 8 bases and the V segment lost 4 bases, leaving 17 bases of the junction unmatched. The CDR3, as DNA: TGTGCCAGCAGTTCAAACCCTCGGGACAGGGTGCCGGAAGGCTACACCTTC. It specifies CASSSNPRDRVPEGYTF.

This chain links TRBV6-5 with TRBJ2-5; no clear D. Germline V gene data show CDR1 as MNHEY and CDR2 as SVGAGI. The V and J ends lost 4 bases and 2 bases respectively, with 17 bases between them. The CDR3 consists of 16 residues. CDR3 coding DNA: TGTGCCAGCAGTTCTACGATTGGGCGATTACAAGAGACCCAGTACTTC. This codes for CASSSTIGRLQETQYF.

This clone occurred a few times. V gene TRBV5-4 combines with J gene TRBJ2-3; possibly TRBD1 for D (6 bases). V dropped 4 bases and J dropped 3 bases, with 18 bases sitting between them. This CDR3 contains 16 residues. CDR1 and CDR2 from the germline V gene are SGHNT and YYREEE (reference sequence). The DNA of the CDR3 is TGTGCCAGCAGCGTGAAAACAGGGCGAGGGACAGATACGCAGTATTTT. It is translated as CASSVKTGRGTDTQYF.

The chain uses TRBV6-2 or TRBV6-3 and TRBJ2-7; D possibly corresponds to TRBD2 (6 bases). This CDR3 is 16 amino acids long. Trimming removed 2 bases from V and 4 bases from J, with 18 bases in between. The germline V gene has CDR1 MNHEY and CDR2 SVGEGT. The CDR3 sequence: CASSYPTGTPGYEQYF. CDR3 nucleotides: TGTGCCAGCAGTTACCCGACTGGGACTCCCGGATACGAGCAGTACTTC.

V gene TRBV18 combines with J gene TRBJ1-1, with a possible D match to TRBD1 (5 bases). The CDR3 length is 14 residues. With 3 bases removed from V and 4 bases from J, the gap between germline ends came to 12 bases. Germline CDR1 KGHSH, CDR2 LQKENI. As DNA, the CDR3 is TGTGCCAGCTCACCTGGCAGGGTGGTCACTGAAGCTTTCTTT. Translation: CASSPGRVVTEAFF.

The rearrangement uses TRBV11-2 and TRBJ1-1; D is ambiguous. CDR3 length: 13 amino acids. Germline V gene lookup returns CDR1 SGHAT and CDR2 FQNNGV. V shed 4 bases and J shed 2 bases, with 8 bases lying between them. The DNA for the CDR3 is TGTGCCAGCAGCTCGGTCCCTAACACTGAAGCTTTCTTT. It translates to CASSSVPNTEAFF.

The J gene is TRBJ2-1, the V gene TRBV4-3, with TRBD2 matching over 10 bases. The J segment lost 10 bases and the V segment lost 8 bases, leaving 11 bases of the junction unmatched. The CDR3 has 14 amino acids. The germline gives CDR1 LGHNA, CDR2 YSLEER. The CDR3 spells CASCIVAGGSEQFF. CDR3 bases: TGCGCCAGCTGTATAGTAGCGGGAGGATCGGAGCAGTTCTTC.